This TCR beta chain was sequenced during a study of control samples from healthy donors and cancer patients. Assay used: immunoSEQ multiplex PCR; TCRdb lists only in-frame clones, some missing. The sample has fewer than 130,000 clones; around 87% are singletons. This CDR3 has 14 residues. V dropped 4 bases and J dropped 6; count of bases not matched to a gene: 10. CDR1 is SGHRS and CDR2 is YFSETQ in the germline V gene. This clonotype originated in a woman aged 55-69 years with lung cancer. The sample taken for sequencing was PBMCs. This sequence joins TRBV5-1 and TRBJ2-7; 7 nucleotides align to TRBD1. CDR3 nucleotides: TGCGCCAGCAGCCTTGGGACAGAATCAAGCGAGCAGTACTTC. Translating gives CASSLGTESSEQYF. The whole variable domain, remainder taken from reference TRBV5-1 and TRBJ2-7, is KAGVTQTPRYLIKTRGQQVTLSCSPISGHRSVSWYQQTPGQGLQFLFEYFSETQRNKGNFPGRFSGRQFSNSRSEMNVSTLELGDSALYLCASSLGTESSEQYFGPGTRLTVT.